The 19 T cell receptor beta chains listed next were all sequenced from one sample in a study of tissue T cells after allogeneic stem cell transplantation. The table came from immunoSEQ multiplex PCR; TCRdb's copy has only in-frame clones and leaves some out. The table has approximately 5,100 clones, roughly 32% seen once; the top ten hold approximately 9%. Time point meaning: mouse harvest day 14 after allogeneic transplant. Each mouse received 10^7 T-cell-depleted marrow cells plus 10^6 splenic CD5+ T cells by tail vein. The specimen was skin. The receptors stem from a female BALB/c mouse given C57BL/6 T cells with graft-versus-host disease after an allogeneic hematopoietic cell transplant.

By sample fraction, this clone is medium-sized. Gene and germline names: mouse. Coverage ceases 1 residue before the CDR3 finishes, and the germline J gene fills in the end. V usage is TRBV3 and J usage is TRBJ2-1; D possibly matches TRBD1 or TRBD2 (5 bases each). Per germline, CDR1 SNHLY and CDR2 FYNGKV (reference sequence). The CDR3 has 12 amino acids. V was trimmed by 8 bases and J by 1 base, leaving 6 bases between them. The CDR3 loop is CASGDNYAEQFF. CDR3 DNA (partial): TGTGCCAGCGGGGACAACTATGCTGAGCAGTTC.

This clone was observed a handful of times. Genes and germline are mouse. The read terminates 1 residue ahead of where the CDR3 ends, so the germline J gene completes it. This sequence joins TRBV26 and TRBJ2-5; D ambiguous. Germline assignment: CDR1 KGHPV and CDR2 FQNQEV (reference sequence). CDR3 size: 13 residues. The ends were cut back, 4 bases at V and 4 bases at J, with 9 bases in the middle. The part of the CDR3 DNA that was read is TGTGCCAGCAGTCCGGGAGCGAAAGACACCCAGTAC. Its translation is CASSPGAKDTQY. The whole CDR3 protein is CASSPGAKDTQYF.

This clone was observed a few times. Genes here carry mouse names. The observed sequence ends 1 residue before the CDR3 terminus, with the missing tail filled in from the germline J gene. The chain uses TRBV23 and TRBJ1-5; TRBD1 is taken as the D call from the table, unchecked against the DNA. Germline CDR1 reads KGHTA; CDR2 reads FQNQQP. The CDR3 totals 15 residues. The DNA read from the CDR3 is TGCTCCAGCAGCCTTACAGGGGGTGGCAACCAGGCTCCGCTT. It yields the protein CSSSLTGGGNQAPL. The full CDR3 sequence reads CSSSLTGGGNQAPLF.

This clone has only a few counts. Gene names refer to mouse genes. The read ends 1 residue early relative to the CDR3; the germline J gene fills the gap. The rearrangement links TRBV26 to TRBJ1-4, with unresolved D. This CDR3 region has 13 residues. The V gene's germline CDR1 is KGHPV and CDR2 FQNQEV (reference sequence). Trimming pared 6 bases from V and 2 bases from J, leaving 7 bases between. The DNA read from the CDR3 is TGTGCCAGCAGCCGACAATCCAACGAAAGATTATTT. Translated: CASSRQSNERLF. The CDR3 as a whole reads CASSRQSNERLFF.

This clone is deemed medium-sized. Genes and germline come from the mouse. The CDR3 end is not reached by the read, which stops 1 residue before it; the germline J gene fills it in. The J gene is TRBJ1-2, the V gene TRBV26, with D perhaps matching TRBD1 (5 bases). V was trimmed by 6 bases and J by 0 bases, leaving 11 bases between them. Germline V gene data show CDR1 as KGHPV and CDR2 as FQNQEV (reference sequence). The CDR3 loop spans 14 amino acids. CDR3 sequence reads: CASSPDNTNSDYTF. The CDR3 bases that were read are TGTGCCAGCAGCCCGGACAATACAAACTCCGACTACACC.

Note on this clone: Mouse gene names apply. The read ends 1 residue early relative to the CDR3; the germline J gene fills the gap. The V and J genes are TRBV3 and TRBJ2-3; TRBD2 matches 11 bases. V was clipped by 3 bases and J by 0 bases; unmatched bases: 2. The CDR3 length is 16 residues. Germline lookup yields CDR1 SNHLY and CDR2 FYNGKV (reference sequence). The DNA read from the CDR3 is TGTGCCAGCAGCTTGGGACTGGGGGTTAGTGCAGAAACGCTGTAT. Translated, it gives CASSLGLGVSAETLY. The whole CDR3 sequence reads CASSLGLGVSAETLYF.

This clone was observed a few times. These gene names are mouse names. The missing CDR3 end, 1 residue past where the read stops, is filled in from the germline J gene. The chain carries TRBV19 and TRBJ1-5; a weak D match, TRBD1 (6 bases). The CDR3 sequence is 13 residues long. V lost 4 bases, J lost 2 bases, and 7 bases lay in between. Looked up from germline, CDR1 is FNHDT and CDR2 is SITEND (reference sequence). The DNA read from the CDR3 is TGTGCCAGCAGTGGGACATACAACCAGGCTCCGCTT. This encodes CASSGTYNQAPL. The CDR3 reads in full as CASSGTYNQAPLF.

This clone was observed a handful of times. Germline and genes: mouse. The CDR3 DNA, read in part, is TGTGCCAGCAGTGATGCTAACGAAAGATTATTT. This codes for CASSDANERLF. Given in full, the CDR3 is CASSDANERLFF. V is TRBV13-1 and J is TRBJ1-4; D gene ambiguous. The read finishes 1 residue shy of the CDR3 end, and the germline J gene is used to complete it. V gave up 0 bases and J gave up 5 bases, with 2 bases separating them. This CDR3 contains 12 residues. Germline lookup yields CDR1 NSHNY and CDR2 SYGAGN.

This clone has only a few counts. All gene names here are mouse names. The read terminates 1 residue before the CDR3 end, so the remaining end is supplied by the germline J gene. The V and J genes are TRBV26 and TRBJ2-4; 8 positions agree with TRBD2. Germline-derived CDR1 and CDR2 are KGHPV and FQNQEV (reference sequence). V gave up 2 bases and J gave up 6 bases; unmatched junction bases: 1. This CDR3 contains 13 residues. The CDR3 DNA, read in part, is TGTGCCAGCAGTCTGGGGGGGGCCAACACCTTGTAC. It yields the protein CASSLGGANTLY. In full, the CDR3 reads CASSLGGANTLYF.

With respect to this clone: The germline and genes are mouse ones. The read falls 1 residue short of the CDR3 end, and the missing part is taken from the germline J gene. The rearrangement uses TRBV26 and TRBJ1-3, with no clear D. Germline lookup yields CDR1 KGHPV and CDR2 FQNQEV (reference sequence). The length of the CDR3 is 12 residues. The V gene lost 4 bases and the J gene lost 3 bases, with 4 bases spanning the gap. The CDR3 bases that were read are TGTGCCAGCAGTCGGGTTGGAAATACGCTCTAT. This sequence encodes CASSRVGNTLY. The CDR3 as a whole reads CASSRVGNTLYF.

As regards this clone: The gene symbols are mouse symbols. Partial CDR3 DNA: TGTGCCAGCAGTATAGACAGCTCTGGAAATACGCTCTAT. Translation gives CASSIDSSGNTLY. The whole CDR3 reads CASSIDSSGNTLYF. The chain links TRBV19 to TRBJ1-3; no clear D. The read ends 1 residue before the CDR3 terminus; that terminus is restored from the germline J gene. The V end was cut by 0 bases, the J end by 1 base, with 5 bases between. The CDR3 is made up of 14 amino acids. Per the germline V gene, CDR1 is FNHDT and CDR2 is SITEND (reference sequence).

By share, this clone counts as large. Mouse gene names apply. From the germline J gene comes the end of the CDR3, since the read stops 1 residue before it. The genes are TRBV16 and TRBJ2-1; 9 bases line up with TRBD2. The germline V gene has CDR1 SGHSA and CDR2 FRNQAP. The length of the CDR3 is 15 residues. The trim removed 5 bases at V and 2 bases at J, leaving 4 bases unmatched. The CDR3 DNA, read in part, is TGTGCAAGCAGCACCGACTGGGGGTACTATGCTGAGCAGTTC. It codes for CASSTDWGYYAEQF. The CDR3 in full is CASSTDWGYYAEQFF.

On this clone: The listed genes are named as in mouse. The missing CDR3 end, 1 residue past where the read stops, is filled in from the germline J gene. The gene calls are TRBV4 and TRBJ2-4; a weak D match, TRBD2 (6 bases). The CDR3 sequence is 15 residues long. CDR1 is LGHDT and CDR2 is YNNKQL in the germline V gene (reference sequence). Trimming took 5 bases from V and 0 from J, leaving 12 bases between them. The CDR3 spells CASSHGTFSQNTLYF. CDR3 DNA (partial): TGTGCCAGCAGCCACGGGACTTTTAGTCAAAACACCTTGTAC. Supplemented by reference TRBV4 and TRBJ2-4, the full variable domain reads ETAVFQTPNYHVTQVGNEVSFNCKQTLGHDTMYWYKQDSKKLLKIMFSYNNKQLIVNETVPRRFSPQSSDKAHLNLRIKSVEPEDSAVYLCASSHGTFSQNTLYFGAGTRLSVL.

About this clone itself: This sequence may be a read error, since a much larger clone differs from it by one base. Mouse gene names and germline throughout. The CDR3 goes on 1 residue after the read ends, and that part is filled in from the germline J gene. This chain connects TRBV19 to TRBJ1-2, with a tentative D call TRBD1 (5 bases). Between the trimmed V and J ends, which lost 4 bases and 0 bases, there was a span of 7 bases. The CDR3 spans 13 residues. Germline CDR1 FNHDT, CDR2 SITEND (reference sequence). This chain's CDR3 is CASSFRANSDYTF. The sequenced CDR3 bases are TGTGCCAGCAGTTTCAGGGCAAACTCCGACTACACC.

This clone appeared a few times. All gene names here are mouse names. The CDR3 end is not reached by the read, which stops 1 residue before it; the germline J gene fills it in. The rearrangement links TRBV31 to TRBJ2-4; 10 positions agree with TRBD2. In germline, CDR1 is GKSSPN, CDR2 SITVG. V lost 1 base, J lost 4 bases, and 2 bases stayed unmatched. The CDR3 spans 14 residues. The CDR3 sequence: CAWSHWGGENTLYF. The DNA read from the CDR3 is TGTGCCTGGAGTCACTGGGGGGGGGAAAACACCTTGTAC. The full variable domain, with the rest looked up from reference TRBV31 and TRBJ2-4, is AQTIHQWPVAEIKAVGSPLSLGCTIKGKSSPNLYWYWQATGGTLQQLFYSITVGQVESVVQLNLSASRPKDDQFILSTEKLLLSHSGFYLCAWSHWGGENTLYFGAGTRLSVL.

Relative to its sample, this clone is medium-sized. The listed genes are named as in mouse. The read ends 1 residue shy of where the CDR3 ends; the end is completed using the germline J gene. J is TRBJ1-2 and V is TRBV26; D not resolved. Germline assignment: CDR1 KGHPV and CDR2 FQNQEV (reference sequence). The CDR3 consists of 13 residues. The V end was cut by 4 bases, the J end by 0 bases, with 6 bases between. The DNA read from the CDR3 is TGTGCCAGCAGTCCGACATCAAACTCCGACTACACC. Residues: CASSPTSNSDYT. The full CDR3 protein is CASSPTSNSDYTF. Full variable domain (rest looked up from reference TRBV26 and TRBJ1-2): NSKVIQTPRYLVKGQGQKAKMRCIPEKGHPVVFWYQQNKNNEFKFLINFQNQEVLQQIDMTEKRFSAECPSNSPCSLEIQSSEAGDSALYLCASSPTSNSDYTFGSGTRLLVI.

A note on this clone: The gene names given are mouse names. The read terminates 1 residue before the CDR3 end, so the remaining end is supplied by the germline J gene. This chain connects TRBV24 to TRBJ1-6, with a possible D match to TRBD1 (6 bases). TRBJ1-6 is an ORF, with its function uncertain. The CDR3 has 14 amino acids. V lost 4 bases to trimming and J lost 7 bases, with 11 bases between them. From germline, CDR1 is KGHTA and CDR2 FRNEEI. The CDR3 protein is CASSQQGGNSPLYF. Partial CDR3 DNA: TGTGCCAGCAGTCAACAGGGCGGGAATTCGCCCCTCTAC.

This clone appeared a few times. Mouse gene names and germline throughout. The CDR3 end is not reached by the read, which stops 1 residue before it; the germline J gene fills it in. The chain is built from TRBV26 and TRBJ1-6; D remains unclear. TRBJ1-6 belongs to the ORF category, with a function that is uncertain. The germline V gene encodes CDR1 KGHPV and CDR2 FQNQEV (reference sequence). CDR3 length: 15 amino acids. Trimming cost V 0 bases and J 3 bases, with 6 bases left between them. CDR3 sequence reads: CASSLSPNYNSPLYF. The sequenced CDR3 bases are TGTGCCAGCAGTCTGTCGCCGAACTATAATTCGCCCCTCTAC.

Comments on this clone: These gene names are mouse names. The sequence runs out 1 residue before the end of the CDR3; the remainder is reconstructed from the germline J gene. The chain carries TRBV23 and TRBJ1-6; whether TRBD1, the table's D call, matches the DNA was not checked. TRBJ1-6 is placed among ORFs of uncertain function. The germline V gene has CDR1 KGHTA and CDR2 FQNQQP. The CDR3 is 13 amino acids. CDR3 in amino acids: CSSSGTANSPLYF. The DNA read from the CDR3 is TGCTCCAGCAGTGGGACAGCCAATTCGCCCCTCTAC.